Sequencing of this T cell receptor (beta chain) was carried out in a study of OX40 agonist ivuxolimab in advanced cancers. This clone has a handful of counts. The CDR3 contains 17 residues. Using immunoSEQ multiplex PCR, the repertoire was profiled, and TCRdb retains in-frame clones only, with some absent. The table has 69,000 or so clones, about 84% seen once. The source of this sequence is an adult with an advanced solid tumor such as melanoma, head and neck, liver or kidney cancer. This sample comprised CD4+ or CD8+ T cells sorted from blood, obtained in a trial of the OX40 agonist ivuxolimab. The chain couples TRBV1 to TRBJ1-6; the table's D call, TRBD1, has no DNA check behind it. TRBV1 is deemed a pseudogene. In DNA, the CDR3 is TGCACCAGCAGCCCAACGACGGAGACAGGGTCCAATTCACCCCTCCACTTT. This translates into CTSSPTTETGSNSPLHF.